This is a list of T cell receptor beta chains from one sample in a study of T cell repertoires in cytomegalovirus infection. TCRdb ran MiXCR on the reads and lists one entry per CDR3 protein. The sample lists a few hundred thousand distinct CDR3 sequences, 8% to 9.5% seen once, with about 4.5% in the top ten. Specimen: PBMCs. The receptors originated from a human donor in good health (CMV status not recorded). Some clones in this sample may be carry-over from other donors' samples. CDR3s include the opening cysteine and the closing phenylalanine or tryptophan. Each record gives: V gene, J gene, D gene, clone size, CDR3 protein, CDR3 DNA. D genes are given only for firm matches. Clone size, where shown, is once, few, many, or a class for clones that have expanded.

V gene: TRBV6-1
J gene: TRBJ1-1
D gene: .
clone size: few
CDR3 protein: CASRGVGTSSLRYTEAFF
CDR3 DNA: TGTGCCAGCAGAGGAGTGGGGACCTCCAGTCTCCGGTACACTGAAGCTTTCTTT

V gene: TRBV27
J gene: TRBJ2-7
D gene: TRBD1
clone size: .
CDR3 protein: CASSSALRGLSYEQYF
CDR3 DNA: TGTGCCAGCAGTTCTGCCCTCAGGGGGCTCTCCTACGAGCAGTACTTC

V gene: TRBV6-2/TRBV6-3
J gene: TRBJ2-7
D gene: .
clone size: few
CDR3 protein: CASSYSGRSTGEQYF
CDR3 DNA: TGTGCCAGCAGTTACTCAGGTCGGAGTACAGGCGAGCAGTACTTC

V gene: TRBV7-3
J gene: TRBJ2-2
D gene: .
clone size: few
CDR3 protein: CASSSKLAAGELFF
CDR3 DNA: TGTGCCAGCAGCTCTAAACTAGCTGCCGGGGAGCTGTTTTTT

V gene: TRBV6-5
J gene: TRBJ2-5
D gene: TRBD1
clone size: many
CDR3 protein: CASSYRPGQQETQYF
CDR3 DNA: TGTGCCAGCAGTTACCGGCCGGGACAGCAAGAGACCCAGTACTTC

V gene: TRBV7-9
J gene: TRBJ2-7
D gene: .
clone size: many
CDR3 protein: CASSLRYSYEQYF
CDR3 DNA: TGTGCCAGCAGCTTACGCTACTCCTACGAGCAGTACTTC

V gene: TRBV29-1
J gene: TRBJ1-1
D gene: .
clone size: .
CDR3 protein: CSVKLGLSGIEAFF
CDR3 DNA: TGCAGCGTCAAGCTTGGATTGAGTGGGATTGAAGCTTTCTTT

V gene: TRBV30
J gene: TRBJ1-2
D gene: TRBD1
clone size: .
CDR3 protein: CAWTRQGYGYTF
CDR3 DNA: TGTGCCTGGACGAGACAGGGGTATGGCTACACCTTC

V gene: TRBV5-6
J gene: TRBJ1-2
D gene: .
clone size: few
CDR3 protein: CASSLEPDYGYTF
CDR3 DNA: TGTGCCAGCAGCTTGGAGCCCGACTATGGCTACACCTTC

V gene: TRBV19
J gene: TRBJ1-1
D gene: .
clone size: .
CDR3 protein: CASSMSPIGTEAFF
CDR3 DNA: TGTGCCAGTAGTATGAGTCCTATCGGGACTGAAGCTTTCTTT

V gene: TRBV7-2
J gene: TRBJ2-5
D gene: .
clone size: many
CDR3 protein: CASSFKSPQETQYF
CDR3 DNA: TGTGCCAGCAGCTTCAAATCCCCACAAGAGACCCAGTACTTC

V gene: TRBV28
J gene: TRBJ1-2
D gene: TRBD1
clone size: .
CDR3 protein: CASTEGARGYTF
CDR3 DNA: TGTGCCAGCACCGAGGGGGCGAGGGGCTACACCTTC

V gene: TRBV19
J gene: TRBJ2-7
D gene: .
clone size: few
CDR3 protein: CASSIGGSPYEQYF
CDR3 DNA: TGTGCCAGTAGTATAGGAGGGAGTCCCTACGAGCAGTACTTC

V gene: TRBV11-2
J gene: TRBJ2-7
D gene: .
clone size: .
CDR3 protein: CADGDITYEQYF
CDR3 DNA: TGTGCCGACGGGGACATAACCTACGAGCAGTACTTC

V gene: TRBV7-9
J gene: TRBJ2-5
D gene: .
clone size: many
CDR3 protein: CASPPGSESLETQYF
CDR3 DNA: TGTGCCAGCCCCCCCGGGAGCGAGTCGCTGGAGACCCAGTACTTC

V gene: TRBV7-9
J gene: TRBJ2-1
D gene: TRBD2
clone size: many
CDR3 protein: CASSSTSGRLGQFF
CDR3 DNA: TGTGCCAGCAGCTCAACTAGCGGGAGGCTTGGGCAGTTCTTC

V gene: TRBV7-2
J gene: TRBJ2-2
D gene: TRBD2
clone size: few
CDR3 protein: CASSLGASGGWELFF
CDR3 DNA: TGTGCCAGCAGCTTAGGTGCTAGCGGGGGATGGGAGCTGTTTTTT

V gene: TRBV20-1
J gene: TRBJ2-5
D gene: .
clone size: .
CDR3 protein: CSASGTPETQYF
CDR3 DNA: TGCAGTGCTTCCGGGACTCCGGAGACCCAGTACTTC

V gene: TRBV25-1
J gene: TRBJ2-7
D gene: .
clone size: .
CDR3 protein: CASSPLVDGSSYEQYF
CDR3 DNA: TGTGCCAGCAGTCCCCTGGTTGACGGGTCCTCCTACGAGCAGTACTTC

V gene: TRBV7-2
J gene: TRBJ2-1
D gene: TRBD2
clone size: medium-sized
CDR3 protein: CASSHRTAGGGNEQFF
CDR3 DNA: TGTGCCAGCAGCCACCGGACAGCGGGAGGAGGGAATGAGCAGTTCTTC

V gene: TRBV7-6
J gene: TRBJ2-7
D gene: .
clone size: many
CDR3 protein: CASSLPSAYEQYF
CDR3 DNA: TGTGCCAGCAGCTTACCCAGTGCCTACGAGCAGTACTTC

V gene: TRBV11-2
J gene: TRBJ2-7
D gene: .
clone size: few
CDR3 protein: CASSLDPEGQYF
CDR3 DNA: TGTGCCAGCAGCTTAGATCCGGAGGGGCAGTACTTC

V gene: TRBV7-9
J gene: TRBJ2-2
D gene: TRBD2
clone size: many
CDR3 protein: CATKSSGVNTGELFF
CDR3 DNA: TGTGCCACCAAATCTAGCGGGGTTAACACCGGGGAGCTGTTTTTT

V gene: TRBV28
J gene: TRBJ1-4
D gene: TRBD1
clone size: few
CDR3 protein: CASSLTGTGNEKLFF
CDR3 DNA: TGTGCCAGCAGTTTGACAGGGACGGGGAATGAAAAACTGTTTTTT

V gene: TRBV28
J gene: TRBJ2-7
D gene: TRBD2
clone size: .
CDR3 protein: CASSSSGRRYEQYF
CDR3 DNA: TGTGCCAGCAGTTCTAGCGGGAGGAGGTACGAGCAGTACTTC

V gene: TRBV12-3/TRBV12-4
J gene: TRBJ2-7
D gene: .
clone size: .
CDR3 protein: CASSLDQWVGEQYF
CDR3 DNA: TGTGCCAGCAGTTTAGATCAGTGGGTCGGCGAGCAGTACTTC

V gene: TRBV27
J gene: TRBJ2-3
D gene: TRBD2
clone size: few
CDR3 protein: CASSLSGGRATDTQYF
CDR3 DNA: TGTGCCAGCAGTTTATCCGGCGGGAGGGCTACAGATACGCAGTATTTT

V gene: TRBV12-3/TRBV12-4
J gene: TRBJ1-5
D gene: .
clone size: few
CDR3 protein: CASSLALGVKANQPQHF
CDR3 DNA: TGTGCCAGCAGTTTAGCGCTGGGTGTGAAGGCAAATCAGCCCCAGCATTTT

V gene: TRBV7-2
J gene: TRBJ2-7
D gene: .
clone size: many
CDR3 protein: CASSLGGVPTYEQYF
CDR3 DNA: TGTGCCAGCAGCTTAGGAGGGGTACCCACCTACGAGCAGTACTTC

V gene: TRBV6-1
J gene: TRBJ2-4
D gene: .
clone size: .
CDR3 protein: CASSEGQGNIQYF
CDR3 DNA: TGTGCCAGCAGTGAAGGGCAGGGAAACATTCAGTACTTC

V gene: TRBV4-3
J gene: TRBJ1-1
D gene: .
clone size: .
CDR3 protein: CASTSGLNTEAFF
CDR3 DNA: TGCGCCAGCACTTCAGGGTTGAACACTGAAGCTTTCTTT

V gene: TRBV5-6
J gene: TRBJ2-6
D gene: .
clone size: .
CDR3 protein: CVSSLDSLSGANVLTF
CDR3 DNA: TGTGTCAGCAGCTTGGACAGTCTCTCCGGGGCCAACGTCCTGACTTTC

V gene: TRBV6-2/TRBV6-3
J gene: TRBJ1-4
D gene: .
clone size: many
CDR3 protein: CASSRAQATNEKLFF
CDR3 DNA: TGTGCCAGCAGTAGGGCGCAAGCAACTAATGAAAAACTGTTTTTT

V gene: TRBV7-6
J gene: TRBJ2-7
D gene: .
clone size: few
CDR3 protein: CASSLGSGQPYEQYF
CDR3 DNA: TGTGCCAGCAGCTTAGGGAGCGGACAACCCTACGAGCAGTACTTC

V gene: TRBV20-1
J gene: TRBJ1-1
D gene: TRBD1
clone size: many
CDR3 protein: CSARDHQKQGKATEAFF
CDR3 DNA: TGCAGTGCTAGAGATCACCAAAAACAGGGGAAGGCCACTGAAGCTTTCTTT

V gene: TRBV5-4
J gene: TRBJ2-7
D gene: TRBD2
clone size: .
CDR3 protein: CASSLWASGVPEQYF
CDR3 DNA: TGTGCCAGCAGCTTGTGGGCTAGCGGTGTGCCCGAGCAGTACTTC

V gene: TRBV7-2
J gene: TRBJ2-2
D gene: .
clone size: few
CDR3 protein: CASSRLGSGELFF
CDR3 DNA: TGTGCCAGCAGCCGTCTAGGGTCCGGGGAGCTGTTTTTT

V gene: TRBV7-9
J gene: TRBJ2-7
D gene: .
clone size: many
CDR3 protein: CASSAAYEQYF
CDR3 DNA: TGTGCCAGCAGCGCAGCCTACGAGCAGTACTTC

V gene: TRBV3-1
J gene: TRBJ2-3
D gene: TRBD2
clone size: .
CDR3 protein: CASSQDGLAGVIDTQYF
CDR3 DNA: TGTGCCAGCAGCCAAGATGGTCTGGCGGGAGTTATAGATACGCAGTATTTT

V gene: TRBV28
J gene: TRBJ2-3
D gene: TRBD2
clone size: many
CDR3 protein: CASSSPGGGTDTQYF
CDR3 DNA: TGTGCCAGCAGTTCCCCCGGGGGGGGCACAGATACGCAGTATTTT

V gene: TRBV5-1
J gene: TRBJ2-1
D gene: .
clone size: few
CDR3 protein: CASSLLQAGRNEQFF
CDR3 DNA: TGCGCCAGCAGCTTATTACAGGCTGGCAGGAATGAGCAGTTCTTC